A single sample gave rise to the 19 T cell receptor beta chains below, sequenced in a study of CD8 T cells in Susac syndrome. RNA amounts of roughly 0.45 to 1 ug underwent reverse transcription with random hexamers. TCRdb fed the immunoSEQ multiplex PCR reads into MiXCR, producing one record per CDR3 protein. In the table there are about 210,000 distinct CDR3 sequences, about 96% of which are singletons. Sequenced: CD4+ T cells from PBMCs. Receptors originate from a human donor with multiple sclerosis.

V is TRBV20-1 and J is TRBJ2-3; no firm D call. CDR1 and CDR2 from the germline V gene are DFQATT and SNEGSKA (reference sequence). Between the trimmed V and J ends, which lost 5 bases and 0 bases, there was a span of 3 bases. This CDR3 comprises 11 residues. CDR3 residues: CSAHSTDTQYF. The CDR3 DNA reads as TGCAGTGCTCACAGCACAGATACGCAGTATTTT.

V gene TRBV5-1 combines with J gene TRBJ2-3; 7 bases are a match to TRBD2. This CDR3 has 14 amino acids. Germline CDR1 reads SGHRS; CDR2 reads YFSETQ. Unmatched junction bases numbered 12, after V lost 8 bases and J lost 6 bases. For the CDR3, the DNA is TGCGCCAGTTCCTCGGGGGGAGCTTTGGATACGCAGTATTTT. It codes for CASSSGGALDTQYF.

The chain employs TRBV28 and TRBJ2-6; D ambiguous. The CDR3 length is 15 residues. Trimming pared 4 bases from V and 0 bases from J, leaving 7 bases between. Germline V gives CDR1 MDHEN, CDR2 SYDVKM. In DNA form, the CDR3 reads TGTGCCAGCAGTTCATCGGGCTCTGGGGCCAACGTCCTGACTTTC. Amino acid sequence: CASSSSGSGANVLTF.

The J gene is TRBJ2-5, the V gene TRBV2; 7 positions agree with TRBD1. There are 13 residues in the CDR3. The J segment lost 5 bases and the V segment lost 6 bases, leaving 6 bases of the junction unmatched. From germline, CDR1 is SNHLY and CDR2 FYNNEI. As DNA, the CDR3 is TGTGCCAGCAGCTCAGGGGGAGAGGAGACCCAGTACTTC. Translated: CASSSGGEETQYF.

The V call is TRBV29-1, the J call TRBJ2-5, with 10 bases fitting TRBD2. CDR3 length: 15 amino acids. V gave up 6 bases and J gave up 2 bases; unmatched junction bases: 9. Germline V CDR1 and CDR2: SQVTM, ANQGSEA. In nucleotides, the CDR3 is TGCAGCGTGGCGAGGACTAGCGGACCACAAGAGACCCAGTACTTC. Translating it yields CSVARTSGPQETQYF.

This clonotype was seen only once. This chain joins TRBV24-1 and TRBJ1-1, with unresolved D. Germline values: CDR1 KGHDR, CDR2 SFDVKD. This CDR3 spans 13 amino acids. V was shortened by 3 bases and J by 1 base, with 5 bases between the two germline ends. CDR3 nucleotides: TGTGCCACCAGTGATCGTGGGAACACTGAAGCTTTCTTT. The encoded protein is CATSDRGNTEAFF.

The CDR3 bases are TGTGCCAGCAGTTTTGATTCACCAAACGGAAAACTGTTTTTT. It codes for CASSFDSPNGKLFF. The rearrangement links TRBV27 to TRBJ1-4; D unclear. Germline V gives CDR1 MNHEY, CDR2 SMNVEV (reference sequence). The CDR3 runs to 14 residues. Trimming took off 3 bases at V and 10 bases at J, with 15 bases between the two ends.

This rearrangement joins TRBV30 to TRBJ1-2; TRBD1 agrees at 10 bases. CDR1 is GTSNPN, CDR2 SVGIG, per germline (reference sequence). V trimming: 3 bases; J trimming: 2 bases; junction bases outside the gene matches: 0. There are 13 residues in the CDR3. The CDR3 protein is CAWRDRGNYGYTF. The CDR3 nucleotides are TGTGCCTGGAGGGACAGGGGGAACTATGGCTACACCTTC.

The V call is TRBV6-1, the J call TRBJ2-3, with TRBD1 as a possible D gene (5 bases). This CDR3 contains 16 residues. Germline V gene data show CDR1 as MNHNS and CDR2 as SASEGT. V was clipped by 2 bases and J by 3 bases, with 15 bases between them. This CDR3 is CASSEWKGWVTDTQYF. Here the CDR3 DNA reads TGTGCCAGCAGTGAATGGAAGGGGTGGGTTACAGATACGCAGTATTTT.

V is TRBV25-1 and J is TRBJ2-3, with TRBD2 matching over 7 bases. The CDR3 runs to 16 residues. Unmatched junction bases numbered 9, after V lost 6 bases and J lost 0 bases. Germline V gene sequence: CDR1 MGHDK, CDR2 SYGVNS. DNA for the CDR3: TGTGCCAGCAGCGGGCAGCGGGGAACTAGCACAGATACGCAGTATTTT. Residues: CASSGQRGTSTDTQYF.

The chain combines TRBV20-1 with TRBJ2-3; 13 bases line up with TRBD2. The CDR3 totals 17 residues. The germline CDR1 and CDR2 sequences are DFQATT and SNEGSKA (reference sequence). V shed 2 bases and J 6 bases; nucleotides not matched to a gene: 11. The CDR3 region is CSARFWFLLAGGDTQYF. In DNA form, the CDR3 reads TGCAGTGCTAGATTTTGGTTTTTACTAGCGGGAGGGGATACGCAGTATTTT.

This clonotype was detected only a few times. V gene TRBV7-8 combines with J gene TRBJ1-5; D gene ambiguous. V was trimmed by 5 bases and J by 0 bases, leaving 8 bases between them. The CDR3 spans 14 residues. Germline loops: CDR1 SGHVS, CDR2 FQNEAQ. The CDR3 here is CASSVDGSNQPQHF. CDR3 DNA sequence: TGTGCCAGCAGCGTGGACGGTAGCAATCAGCCCCAGCATTTT.

This sequence joins TRBV30 and TRBJ1-5; 9 bases match TRBD1. Germline CDR1 and CDR2: GTSNPN and SVGIG (reference sequence). Germline trimming cut 2 bases from V and 3 bases from J; bases unmatched to any gene: 8. The CDR3 has 16 residues. CDR3 amino acids: CAWSLAGQGHNQPQHF. The CDR3 DNA reads TGTGCCTGGAGTCTTGCGGGACAGGGACACAATCAGCCCCAGCATTTT. The entire variable domain, with the rest obtained from reference TRBV30 and TRBJ1-5, is as follows: SQTIHQWPATLVQPVGSPLSLECTVEGTSNPNLYWYRQAAGRGLQLLFYSVGIGQISSEVPQNLSASRPQDRQFILSSKKLLLSDSGFYLCAWSLAGQGHNQPQHFGDGTRLSIL.

The gene calls are TRBV7-2 and TRBJ2-7; no definite D call. The germline gives CDR1 SGHTA, CDR2 FQGNSA. The CDR3 is 12 residues long. The V and J ends lost 6 bases and 4 bases respectively, with 10 bases between them. CDR3 sequence (DNA): TGTGCCAGCAGTTTAACAAGTTACGAGCAGTACTTC. This sequence encodes CASSLTSYEQYF.

The chain employs TRBV6-5 and TRBJ1-1; tentative D call: TRBD1 (6 bases). The CDR3 has 14 residues. The V gene lost 5 bases and the J gene lost 4 bases, with 14 bases spanning the gap. From germline, CDR1 is MNHEY and CDR2 SVGAGI. The CDR3 spells CASSTPRQATEAFF. In DNA, the CDR3 is TGTGCCAGCAGTACCCCAAGACAGGCCACTGAAGCTTTCTTT.

The genes are TRBV3-1 and TRBJ2-7; 8 positions match TRBD1. The ends lost 1 base at V and 9 bases at J; junction bases unmatched: 5. The CDR3 extends over 13 amino acids. Per the germline V gene, CDR1 is LGHDT and CDR2 is YNNKEL (reference sequence). The CDR3 loop is CASSQVGQARQYF. CDR3 DNA sequence: TGTGCCAGCAGCCAAGTGGGACAGGCCCGGCAGTACTTC.

This clonotype was found once. This rearrangement joins TRBV28 to TRBJ2-4, with D tentatively TRBD1 (5 bases). This CDR3 has 16 residues. Germline V gives CDR1 MDHEN, CDR2 SYDVKM. Trimming stripped 5 bases from V and 0 bases from J, with 14 bases between. This CDR3 is CASSPQGSLAKNIQYF. The CDR3 nucleotides read TGTGCCAGCAGTCCGCAGGGATCACTAGCCAAAAACATTCAGTACTTC.

V gene TRBV15 combines with J gene TRBJ2-1; tentative D call: TRBD1 (5 bases). This CDR3 spans 15 amino acids. Looked up from germline, CDR1 is LNHNV and CDR2 is YYDKDF (reference sequence). V was cut by 5 bases and J by 1 base, with 12 bases left in between. CDR3 protein: CATSPGRQSYNEQFF. The CDR3 DNA is TGTGCCACCAGCCCGGGTCGACAGTCCTACAATGAGCAGTTCTTC. The variable domain in full, completed from reference TRBV15 and TRBJ2-1, reads DAMVIQNPRYQVTQFGKPVTLSCSQTLNHNVMYWYQQKSSQAPKLLFHYYDKDFNNEADTPDNFQSRRPNTSFCFLDIRSPGLGDTAMYLCATSPGRQSYNEQFFGPGTRLTVL.

This sequence joins TRBV5-1 and TRBJ2-5; D perhaps matches TRBD1 (5 bases). V lost 3 bases to trimming and J lost 1 base, with 10 bases between them. This CDR3 contains 14 residues. Germline CDR1 SGHRS, CDR2 YFSETQ. CDR3 nucleotides: TGCGCCAGCAGCTACTCCGACAGCCAAGAGACCCAGTACTTC. Translating it yields CASSYSDSQETQYF.